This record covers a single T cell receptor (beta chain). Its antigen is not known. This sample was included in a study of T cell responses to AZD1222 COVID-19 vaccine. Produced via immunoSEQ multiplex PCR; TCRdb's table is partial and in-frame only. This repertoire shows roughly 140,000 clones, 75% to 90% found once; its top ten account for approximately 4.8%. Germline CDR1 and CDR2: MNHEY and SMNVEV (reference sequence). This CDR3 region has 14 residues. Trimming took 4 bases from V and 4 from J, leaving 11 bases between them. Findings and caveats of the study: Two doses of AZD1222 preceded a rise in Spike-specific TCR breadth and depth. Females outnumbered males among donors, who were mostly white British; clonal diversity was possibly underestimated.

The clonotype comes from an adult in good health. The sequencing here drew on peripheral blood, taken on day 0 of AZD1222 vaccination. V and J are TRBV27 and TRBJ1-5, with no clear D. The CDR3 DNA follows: TGTGCCAGCAGTTCCCCTGACGCTAATCAGCCCCAGCATTTT. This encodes CASSSPDANQPQHF.